This TCR beta chain was captured in a study of STAT5B mutations in CD4+ large granular lymphocyte leukemia (dated by TCRdb to between 2021 and 2023). For context, the study as a whole: Among the healthy controls, the CDR3 'QG' motif was associated with a particular HLA allele. The TCRbeta repertoires of CD4+ T-cell large granular lymphocyte leukemia patients were compared with the TCRbeta repertoires of healthy blood donors. Flow cytometry performed on FACSCanto II or FACSVerse showed that the purified fractions had more than 95% purity among lymphocytes.

The germline V and J ends show losses of 4 bases and 8 bases respectively, and no gene match explains 4 bases of the junction. Taken from the germline V gene, the CDR1 and CDR2 loops are MNHNS and SASEGT. The CDR3 has 14 amino acids, counting the end cysteine and phenylalanine. CDR3 DNA only is kept here, 42 bases in frame from base 1. The immunoSEQ assay at survey resolution was used to sequence TCRbeta rearrangements from genomic DNA. Under the source paper's analysis protocol: A lowest detectable productive clonotype frequency of 2.59 x 10-5 was observed in the TCR sequencing data. Analyses included only productive TCRbeta rearrangements, meaning complete and in-frame sequences. Sample clonality was computed as Simpson clonality in the immunoSEQ Analyzer version 3.0. Clones were binned by frequency as very rare, small, medium, large (1-20%) or hyperexpanded (>20%). Generation probabilities were estimated with OLGA 1.2.3, V-gene circos plots were generated with VDJtools, specificities were searched for in VDJdb, and CDR3 motifs were identified with GLIPH. TCRdb mirrors the immuneACCESS table, restricted to in-frame sequences. Some clones are absent from its copies; in checked studies, under half trace to an unresolved V gene, and the reason for the others is unknown. That table furnishes V, J and clone size, whereas the DNA furnished D and trimming. Counted in this sample were approximately 31,000 clones; 72% of them appeared once. 1.5% to 2.5% of the sample belongs to the ten largest clones.

Here is what the overall study found, with its caveats: TRBV06-family usage was enriched among the top patient clones (8/27) compared with healthy controls (2/35). The main leukemic clonotypes were found to be private to each patient, although around 25% of the main leukemic clonotypes were detected at low frequency in the non-leukemic repertoires of other patients. The data were not HLA-matched, and the higher clonality in CD4+ T-LGLL than in CD8+ T-LGLL could be due to the relatively small sample size. Compared with healthy CD4+ repertoires, CD4-sorted patient repertoires appeared more clonal, and this difference remained even after the putative leukemic clones were removed.

Buffy coats from 35 to 45 blood donors, supplied by the Finnish Red Cross blood service, were used as healthy controls. All TCR-sequenced material derived from peripheral blood: patient blood samples and healthy donor buffy coats. Ficoll-Hypaque gradient centrifugation was used to isolate peripheral blood mononuclear cells. Magnetic purification was used to isolate CD4+ cells from the buffy coats of the healthy controls. The Gentra Puregene Cell and Tissue kit was used to extract genomic DNA, and a Qubit 2.0 fluorometer was used to measure the amount of genomic DNA. On this clone itself: Its antigen is currently not known. The input lacks base qualities; no much larger clone sits a single base away.

Sequencing was done on a sample of CD4+ T cells from blood buffy coats. This TCR was sampled from a human donor in good health. The chain uses TRBV6-1 and TRBJ2-1, with 11 bases matching TRBD1. The sequenced DNA: TGTGCCAGCAGTGTGGACAGGGGGCTTGATGAGCAGTTCTTC. It is translated as CASSVDRGLDEQFF.